This TCR beta chain was identified during a study of post-analysis software for immune sequencing data. Unique-molecular-identifier-tagged TCR beta cDNA libraries were used. MiXCR was run by TCRdb on the PCR reads, yielding one entry per CDR3 protein. The table lists roughly 200,000 distinct CDR3 sequences, over 25% of them singletons. Germline V gene data show CDR1 as DFQATT and CDR2 as SNEGSKA (reference sequence). The CDR3 covers 13 residues. Points on this clonotype: Antigen unknown. One end of the junction varies from germline; a read error may be responsible.

Points from the study as a whole: TRBV5-6, TRBV5-1 and TRBV20-1 were among a few TRBV segments more frequent in patients than controls.

The chain is built from TRBV20-1 and TRBJ1-2; D is undetermined. The TCR sequence derives from a girl younger than 18 with multiple sclerosis. Sequencing input: blood. The CDR3 DNA reads as TGTAGTGCTAGAGATGGTCGACACTATGGCTACACCTTC. The encoded protein is CSARDGRHYGYTF.